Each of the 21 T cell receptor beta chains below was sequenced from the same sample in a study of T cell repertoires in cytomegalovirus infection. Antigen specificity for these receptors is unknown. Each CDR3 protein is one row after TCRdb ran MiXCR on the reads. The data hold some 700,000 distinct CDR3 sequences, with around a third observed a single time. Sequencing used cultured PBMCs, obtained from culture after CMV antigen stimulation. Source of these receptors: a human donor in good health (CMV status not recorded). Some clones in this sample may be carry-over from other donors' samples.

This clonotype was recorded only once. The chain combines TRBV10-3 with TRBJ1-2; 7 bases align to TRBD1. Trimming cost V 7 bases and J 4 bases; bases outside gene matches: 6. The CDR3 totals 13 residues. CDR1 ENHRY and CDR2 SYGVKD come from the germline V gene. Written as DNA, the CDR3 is TGTGCCATCAACCCAGGGGGTGGCTATGGCTACACCTTC. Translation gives CAINPGGGYGYTF.

CDR3 sequence reads: CASTTARNQPQHF. CDR3 coding DNA: TGTGCCAGCACGACAGCTCGTAATCAGCCCCAGCATTTT. The chain uses TRBV27 and TRBJ1-5, with a tentative D call TRBD1 (5 bases). CDR1 and CDR2 from the germline V gene are MNHEY and SMNVEV (reference sequence). The CDR3 totals 13 residues. Trimming removed 7 bases from V and 4 bases from J, with 11 bases in between.

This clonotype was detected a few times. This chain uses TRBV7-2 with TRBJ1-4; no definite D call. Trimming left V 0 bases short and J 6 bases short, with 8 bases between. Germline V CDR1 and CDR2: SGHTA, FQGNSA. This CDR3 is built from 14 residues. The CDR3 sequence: CASSLAASYEKLFF. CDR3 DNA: TGTGCCAGCAGCTTAGCGGCGTCATATGAAAAACTGTTTTTT.

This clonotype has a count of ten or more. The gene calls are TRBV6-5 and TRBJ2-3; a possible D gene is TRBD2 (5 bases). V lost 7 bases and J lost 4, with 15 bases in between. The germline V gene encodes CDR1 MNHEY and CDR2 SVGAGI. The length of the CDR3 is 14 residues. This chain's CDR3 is CASKRGQQSDTQYF. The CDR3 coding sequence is TGTGCCAGCAAAAGAGGGCAACAGTCAGATACGCAGTATTTT.

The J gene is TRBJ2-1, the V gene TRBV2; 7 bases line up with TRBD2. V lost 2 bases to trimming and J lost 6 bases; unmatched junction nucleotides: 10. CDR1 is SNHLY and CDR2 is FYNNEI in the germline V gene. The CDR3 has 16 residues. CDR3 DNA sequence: TGTGCCAGCAGTGAATGGCAGGGACTAAGGGGCAATGAGCAGTTCTTC. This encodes CASSEWQGLRGNEQFF.

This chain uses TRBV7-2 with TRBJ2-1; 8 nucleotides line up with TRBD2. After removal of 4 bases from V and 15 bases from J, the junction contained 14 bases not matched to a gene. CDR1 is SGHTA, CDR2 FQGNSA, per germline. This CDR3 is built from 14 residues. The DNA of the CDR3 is TGTGCCAGCAGCTCCAGCGCGGCGGGGGGATGGCTGTTCTTC. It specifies CASSSSAAGGWLFF.

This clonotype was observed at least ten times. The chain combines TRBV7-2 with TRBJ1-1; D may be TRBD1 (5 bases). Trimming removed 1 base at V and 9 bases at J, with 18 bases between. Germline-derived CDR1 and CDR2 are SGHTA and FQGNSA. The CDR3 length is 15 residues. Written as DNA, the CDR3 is TGTGCCAGCAGCTTAGAGGGGTTGGGGGGGAGAAAAGCTTTCTTT. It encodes CASSLEGLGGRKAFF.

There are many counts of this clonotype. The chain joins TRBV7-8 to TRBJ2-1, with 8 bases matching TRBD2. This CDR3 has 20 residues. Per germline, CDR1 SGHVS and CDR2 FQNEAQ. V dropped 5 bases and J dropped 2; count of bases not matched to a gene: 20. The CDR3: CASSRSRASLLADTYNEQFF. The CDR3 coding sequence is TGTGCCAGCAGCCGGAGCCGTGCCTCATTACTAGCGGACACCTACAATGAGCAGTTCTTC. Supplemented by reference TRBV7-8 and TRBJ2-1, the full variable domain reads GAGVSQSPRYKVAKRGQDVALRCDPISGHVSLFWYQQALGQGPEFLTYFQNEAQLDKSGLPSDRFFAERPEGSVSTLKIQRTQQEDSAVYLCASSRSRASLLADTYNEQFFGPGTRLTVL.

In nucleotides, the CDR3 is TGTGCCAGCAGTTTATTTCCCACAGGGAGCTATGGCTACACCTTC. Amino acid sequence: CASSLFPTGSYGYTF. V gene TRBV28 combines with J gene TRBJ1-2, with D tentatively TRBD1 (6 bases). Germline V gene sequence: CDR1 MDHEN, CDR2 SYDVKM. This CDR3 has 15 amino acids. Trimming took off 1 base at V and 4 bases at J, with 13 bases between the two ends.

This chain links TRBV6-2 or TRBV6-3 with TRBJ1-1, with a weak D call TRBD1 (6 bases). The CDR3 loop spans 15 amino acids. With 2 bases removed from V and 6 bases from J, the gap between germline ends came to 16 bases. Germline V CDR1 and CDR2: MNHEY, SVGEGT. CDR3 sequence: CASSYGGAGRPEAFF. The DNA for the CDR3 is TGTGCCAGCAGTTACGGGGGGGCAGGGCGGCCTGAAGCTTTCTTT.

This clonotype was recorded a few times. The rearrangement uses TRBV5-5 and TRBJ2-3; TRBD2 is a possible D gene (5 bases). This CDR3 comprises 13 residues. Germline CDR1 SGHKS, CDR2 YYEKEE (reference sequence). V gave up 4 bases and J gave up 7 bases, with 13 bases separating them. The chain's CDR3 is CASSLSLEYTQYF. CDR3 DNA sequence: TGTGCCAGCAGCCTCTCACTAGAGTATACGCAGTATTTT.

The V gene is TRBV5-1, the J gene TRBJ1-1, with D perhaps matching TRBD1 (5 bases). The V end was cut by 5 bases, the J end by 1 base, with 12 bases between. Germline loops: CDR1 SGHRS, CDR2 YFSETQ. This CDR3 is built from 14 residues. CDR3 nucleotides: TGCGCCAGCAGACCATTGACAGCGAACACTGAAGCTTTCTTT. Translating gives CASRPLTANTEAFF.

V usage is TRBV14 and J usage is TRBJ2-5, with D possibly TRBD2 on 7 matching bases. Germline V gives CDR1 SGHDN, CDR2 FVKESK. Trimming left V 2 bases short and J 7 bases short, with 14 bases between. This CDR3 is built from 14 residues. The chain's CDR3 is CASSQSGEGGTQYF. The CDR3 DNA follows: TGTGCCAGCAGCCAAAGCGGGGAAGGGGGGACCCAGTACTTC.

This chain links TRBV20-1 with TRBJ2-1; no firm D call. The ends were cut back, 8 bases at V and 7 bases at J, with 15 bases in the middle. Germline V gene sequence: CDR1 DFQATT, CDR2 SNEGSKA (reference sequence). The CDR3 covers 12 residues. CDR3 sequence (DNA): TGCAGTCCGGGCCCTGGGGTGAATGAGCAGTTCTTC. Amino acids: CSPGPGVNEQFF.

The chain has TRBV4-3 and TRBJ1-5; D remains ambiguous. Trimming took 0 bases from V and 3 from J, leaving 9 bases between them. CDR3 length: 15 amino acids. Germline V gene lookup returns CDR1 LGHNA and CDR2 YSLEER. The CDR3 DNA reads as TGCGCCAGCAGCCAAGATTCGGGAGACAATCAGCCCCAGCATTTT. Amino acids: CASSQDSGDNQPQHF.

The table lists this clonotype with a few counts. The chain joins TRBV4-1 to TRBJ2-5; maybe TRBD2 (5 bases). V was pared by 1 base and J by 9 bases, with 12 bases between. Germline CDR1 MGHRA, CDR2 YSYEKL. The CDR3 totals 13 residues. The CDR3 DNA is TGCGCCAGCAGCCAAGGAGGGAGAGCGGCCCAGTACTTC. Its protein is CASSQGGRAAQYF.

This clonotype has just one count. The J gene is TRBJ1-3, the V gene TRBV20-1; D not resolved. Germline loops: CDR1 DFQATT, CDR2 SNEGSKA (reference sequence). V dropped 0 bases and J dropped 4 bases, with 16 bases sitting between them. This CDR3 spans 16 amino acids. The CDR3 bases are TGCAGTGCTAGAGATCTGAGGTGGGGTTCAGGAAACACCATATATTTT. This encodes CSARDLRWGSGNTIYF.

The CDR3 is CASSRPDTGELFF. CDR3 nucleotide sequence: TGTGCCAGCAGCCGCCCTGACACCGGGGAGCTGTTTTTT. V is TRBV28 and J is TRBJ2-2; D is unclear. V was pared by 6 bases and J by 3 bases, with 8 bases between. CDR3 length: 13 residues. Germline V gene lookup returns CDR1 MDHEN and CDR2 SYDVKM.

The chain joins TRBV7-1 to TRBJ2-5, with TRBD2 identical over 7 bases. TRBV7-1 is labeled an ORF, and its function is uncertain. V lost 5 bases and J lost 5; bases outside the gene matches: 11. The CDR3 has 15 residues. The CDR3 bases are TGTGCCAGCAGCCCGGAGCGGGGCTTTCGGGAGACCCAGTACTTC. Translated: CASSPERGFRETQYF.

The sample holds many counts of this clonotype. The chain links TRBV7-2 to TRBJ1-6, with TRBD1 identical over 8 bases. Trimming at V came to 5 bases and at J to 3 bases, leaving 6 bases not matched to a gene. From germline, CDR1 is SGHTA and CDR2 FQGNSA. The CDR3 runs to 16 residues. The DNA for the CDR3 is TGTGCCAGCAGCCCCCAGACAGGGGACTATAATTCACCCCTCCACTTT. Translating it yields CASSPQTGDYNSPLHF.

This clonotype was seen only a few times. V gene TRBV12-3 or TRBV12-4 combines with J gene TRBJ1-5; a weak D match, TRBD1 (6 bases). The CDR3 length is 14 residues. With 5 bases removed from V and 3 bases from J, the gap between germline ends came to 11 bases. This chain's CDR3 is CASSAEGDNQPQHF. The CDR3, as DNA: TGTGCCAGCAGTGCGGAGGGGGACAATCAGCCCCAGCATTTT.